The source of this T cell receptor beta chain is a study of blood T cell repertoires in COVID-19. Study summary: Specimens from acute and convalescent COVID-19 originated in the United States, Italy and Spain. PBMCs, B-cell-depleted T cells, or T cells were the source of the cDNA or gDNA that made up the material.

The table lists this clone with a count of one. As originally analysed: Reference gene primer amplification gave estimated nucleated cell counts. Some clones are missing from TCRdb's copy, which holds only in-frame ones; the method was immunoSEQ multiplex PCR. The V and J calls and clone size come from that table; D and trimming were worked out from the DNA. The table lists around 150,000 clones, under 80% of them singletons, with approximately 2.8% in the top ten. V dropped 1 base and J dropped 8; count of bases not matched to a gene: 12. CDR1 is SGHVS and CDR2 is FQNEAQ in the germline V gene. The CDR3 extends over 16 amino acids.

The clonotype comes from a man in his 70s with acute or convalescent COVID-19. Material for sequencing was peripheral blood. This sequence joins TRBV7-8 and TRBJ2-5; 8 nucleotides line up with TRBD1. CDR3 amino acids: CASSLEPGGARVTQYF. The CDR3 DNA reads TGTGCCAGCAGCTTAGAGCCAGGGGGCGCCAGGGTTACCCAGTACTTC.